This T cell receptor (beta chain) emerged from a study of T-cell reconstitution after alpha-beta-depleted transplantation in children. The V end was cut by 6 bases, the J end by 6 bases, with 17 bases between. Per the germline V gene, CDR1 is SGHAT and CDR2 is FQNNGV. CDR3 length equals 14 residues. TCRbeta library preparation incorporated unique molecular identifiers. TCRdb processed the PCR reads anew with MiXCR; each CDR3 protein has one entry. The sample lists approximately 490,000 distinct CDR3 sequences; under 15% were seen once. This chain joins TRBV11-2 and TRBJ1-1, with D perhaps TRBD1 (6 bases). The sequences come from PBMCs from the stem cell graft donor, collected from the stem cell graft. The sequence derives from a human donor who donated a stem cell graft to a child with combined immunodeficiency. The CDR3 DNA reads TGTGCCAGCAGGCTGACAGGTGCGGGCGCTGAAGCTTTCTTT. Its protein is CASRLTGAGAEAFF.